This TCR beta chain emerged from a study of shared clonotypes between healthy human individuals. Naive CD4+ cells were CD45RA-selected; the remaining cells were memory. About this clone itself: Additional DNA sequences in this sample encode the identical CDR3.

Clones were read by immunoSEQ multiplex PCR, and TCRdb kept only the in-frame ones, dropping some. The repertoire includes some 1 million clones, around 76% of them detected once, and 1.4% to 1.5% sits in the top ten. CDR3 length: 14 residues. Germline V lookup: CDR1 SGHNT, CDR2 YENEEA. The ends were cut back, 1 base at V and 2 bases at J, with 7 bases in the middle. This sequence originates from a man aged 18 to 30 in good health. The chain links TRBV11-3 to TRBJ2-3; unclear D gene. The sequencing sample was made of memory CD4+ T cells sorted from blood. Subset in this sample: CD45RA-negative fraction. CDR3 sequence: CASSLGAPTDTQYF. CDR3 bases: TGTGCCAGCAGCTTAGGGGCCCCCACAGATACGCAGTATTTT.